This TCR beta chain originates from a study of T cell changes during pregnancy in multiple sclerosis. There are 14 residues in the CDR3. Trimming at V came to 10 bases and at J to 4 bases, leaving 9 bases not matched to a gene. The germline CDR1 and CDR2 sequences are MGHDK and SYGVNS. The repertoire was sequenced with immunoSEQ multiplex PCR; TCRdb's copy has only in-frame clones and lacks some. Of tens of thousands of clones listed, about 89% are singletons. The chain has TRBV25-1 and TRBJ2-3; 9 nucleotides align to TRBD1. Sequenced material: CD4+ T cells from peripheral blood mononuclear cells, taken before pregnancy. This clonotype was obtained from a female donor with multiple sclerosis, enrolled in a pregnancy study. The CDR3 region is CATGRTGEPDTQYF. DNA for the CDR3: TGTGCCACAGGAAGGACAGGGGAACCAGATACGCAGTATTTT.